Each of the 9 T cell receptor beta chains below was sequenced from the same sample in a study of blood T cell repertoires in COVID-19 (dated by TCRdb to about 2020). Library preparation was by the immunoSEQ multiplex PCR assay. The clones in this table, taken by TCRdb from immuneACCESS, are in-frame only. Not every clone is retained; where verified, under half of the shortfall comes from an unresolved V gene, and the cause of the rest is unknown. The sample table contains around 180,000 clones; only one count was recorded for roughly 89% of them. About 2.1% of the sample lies in the top ten. Sequences were obtained from PBMCs or T cells enriched from blood (not recorded which). Every receptor here comes from a woman between 35 and 50 years old with acute COVID-19.

This clone appeared a single time. The CDR3 here is CASSENSGGAADTQYF. CDR3 DNA sequence: TGTGCCAGCAGTGAAAATAGCGGGGGGGCCGCAGATACGCAGTATTTT. V is TRBV2 and J is TRBJ2-3, with TRBD2 identical over 11 bases. Germline values: CDR1 SNHLY, CDR2 FYNNEI. J lost 4 bases, V lost 2 bases, and 5 bases had no gene match. This CDR3 comprises 16 residues.

The J gene is TRBJ2-2, the V gene TRBV20-1, with D hard to call. The V end lost 3 bases, the J end lost 4 bases, and 12 bases lay between the germline ends. From germline, CDR1 is DFQATT and CDR2 SNEGSKA (reference sequence). The CDR3 is made up of 14 amino acids. CDR3 bases: TGCAGTGCTAGTACCCAGGAAGCCACCGGGGAGCTGTTTTTT. Protein sequence: CSASTQEATGELFF.

The chain recombines TRBV11-1 with TRBJ2-1; 10 bases fit TRBD2. The CDR3 has 15 amino acids. The germline gives CDR1 SGHAT, CDR2 FQDESV (reference sequence). Trimming cost V 5 bases and J 5 bases; bases outside gene matches: 6. The CDR3 protein is CASSPTSGADNEQFF. The CDR3 bases are TGTGCCAGCAGCCCTACTAGCGGGGCGGACAATGAGCAGTTCTTC. Complete variable domain (other parts from reference TRBV11-1 and TRBJ2-1): EAEVAQSPRYKITEKSQAVAFWCDPISGHATLYWYRQILGQGPELLVQFQDESVVDDSQLPKDRFSAERLKGVDSTLKIQPAELGDSAMYLCASSPTSGADNEQFFGPGTRLTVL.

CDR3 sequence: CASTGHLNTEAFF. In DNA, the CDR3 is TGTGCCAGCACAGGGCACCTGAACACTGAAGCTTTCTTT. The rearrangement uses TRBV2 and TRBJ1-1, with a weak D call TRBD1 (5 bases). The CDR3 runs to 13 residues. V lost 7 bases and J lost 0, with 9 bases in between. Germline V CDR1 and CDR2: SNHLY, FYNNEI.

The chain carries TRBV10-2 and TRBJ1-2, with TRBD1 identical over 10 bases. V shed 1 base, J shed 2 bases, and the junction held 7 bases outside the gene matches. The CDR3 loop spans 17 amino acids. The germline CDR1 and CDR2 sequences are WSHSY and SAAADI. The CDR3 DNA reads as TGCGCCAGCAGTGAGTTACTGAGGGGACAGGGGAACTATGGCTACACCTTC. This gives the protein CASSELLRGQGNYGYTF.

The rearrangement uses TRBV10-3 and TRBJ1-2, with 9 bases matching TRBD1. The germline gives CDR1 ENHRY, CDR2 SYGVKD. V dropped 5 bases and J dropped 2; count of bases not matched to a gene: 6. This CDR3 is built from 15 residues. The CDR3: CAISTRQGGNYGYTF. For the CDR3, the DNA is TGTGCCATCAGTACGCGACAGGGGGGAAACTATGGCTACACCTTC.

Only a few counts were recorded for this clone. The chain uses TRBV28 and TRBJ1-2; no firm D call. CDR1 is MDHEN and CDR2 is SYDVKM in the germline V gene. The CDR3 consists of 13 residues. V dropped 3 bases and J dropped 8 bases, with 13 bases sitting between them. The CDR3 loop is CASSLRPSLGYTF. Here the CDR3 DNA reads TGTGCCAGCAGTTTGCGGCCGAGCTTAGGCTACACCTTC.

The rearrangement joins TRBV2 to TRBJ1-1, with 7 positions matching TRBD1. V gave up 4 bases and J gave up 0 bases; unmatched junction bases: 5. From germline, CDR1 is SNHLY and CDR2 FYNNEI. There are 15 residues in the CDR3. This CDR3 is CASSVTGQLNTEAFF. DNA for the CDR3: TGTGCCAGCAGTGTGACGGGACAGTTGAACACTGAAGCTTTCTTT.

The CDR3 nucleotides are TGTGCCAGCAGCTTAGGCGGTATAGGGGGGGGAGAGACCCAGTACTTC. This gives the protein CASSLGGIGGGETQYF. V usage is TRBV7-8 and J usage is TRBJ2-5, with TRBD2 as a possible D gene (7 bases). The V end was cut by 1 base, the J end by 4 bases, with 16 bases between. Germline V lookup: CDR1 SGHVS, CDR2 FQNEAQ. The CDR3 length is 16 residues. The full variable domain, its missing parts supplied by reference TRBV7-8 and TRBJ2-5, is GAGVSQSPRYKVAKRGQDVALRCDPISGHVSLFWYQQALGQGPEFLTYFQNEAQLDKSGLPSDRFFAERPEGSVSTLKIQRTQQEDSAVYLCASSLGGIGGGETQYFGPGTRLLVL.